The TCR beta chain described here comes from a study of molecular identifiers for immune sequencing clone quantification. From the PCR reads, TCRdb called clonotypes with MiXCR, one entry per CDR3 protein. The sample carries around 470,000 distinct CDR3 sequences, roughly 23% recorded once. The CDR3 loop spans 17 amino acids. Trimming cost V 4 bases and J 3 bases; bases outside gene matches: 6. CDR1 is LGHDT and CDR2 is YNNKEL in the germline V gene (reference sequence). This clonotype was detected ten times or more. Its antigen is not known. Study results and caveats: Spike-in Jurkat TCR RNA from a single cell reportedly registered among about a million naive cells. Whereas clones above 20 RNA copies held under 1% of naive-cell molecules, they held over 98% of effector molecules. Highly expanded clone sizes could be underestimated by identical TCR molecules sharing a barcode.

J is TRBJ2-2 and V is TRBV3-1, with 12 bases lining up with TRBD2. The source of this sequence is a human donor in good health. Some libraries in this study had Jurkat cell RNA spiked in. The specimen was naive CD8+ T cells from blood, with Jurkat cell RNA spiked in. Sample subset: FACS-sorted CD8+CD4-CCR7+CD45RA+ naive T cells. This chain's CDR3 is CASSRLASGRDTGELFF. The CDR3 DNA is TGTGCCAGCAGCCGCCTTGCTAGCGGGAGGGACACCGGGGAGCTGTTTTTT.